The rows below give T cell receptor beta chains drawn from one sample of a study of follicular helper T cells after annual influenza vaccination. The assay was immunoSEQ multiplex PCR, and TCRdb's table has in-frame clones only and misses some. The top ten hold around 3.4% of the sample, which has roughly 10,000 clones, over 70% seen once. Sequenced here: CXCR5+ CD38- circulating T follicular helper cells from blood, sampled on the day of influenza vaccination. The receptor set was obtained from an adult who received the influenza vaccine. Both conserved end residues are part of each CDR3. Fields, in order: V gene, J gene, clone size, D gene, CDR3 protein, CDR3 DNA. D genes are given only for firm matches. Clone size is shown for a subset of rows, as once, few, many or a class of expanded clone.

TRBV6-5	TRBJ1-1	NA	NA	CASSLSVNTEAFF	TGTGCCAGCAGCCTTTCAGTAAACACTGAAGCTTTCTTT
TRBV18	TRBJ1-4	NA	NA	CASSKNAITQGETTNEKLFF	TGTGCCAGCTCAAAAAACGCCATAACACAGGGAGAAACAACTAATGAAAAACTGTTTTTT
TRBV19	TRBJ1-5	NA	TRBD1	CASSGSGQYSNQPQHF	TGTGCCAGTAGTGGGTCGGGACAGTATAGCAATCAGCCCCAGCATTTT
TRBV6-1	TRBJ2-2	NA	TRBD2	CASRPRGGETGELFF	TGTGCCAGTCGACCCCGGGGGGGAGAAACCGGGGAGCTGTTTTTT
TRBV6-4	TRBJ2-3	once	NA	CASRRDPLADTQYF	TGTGCCAGCAGACGGGACCCCTTGGCAGATACGCAGTATTTT
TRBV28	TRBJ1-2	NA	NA	CASSLNGKGGSF	TGTGCCAGCAGTTTAAATGGGAAAGGAGGATCCTTC
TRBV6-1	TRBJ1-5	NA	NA	CASRPRGGHNQPQHF	TGTGCCAGCAGACCCAGGGGAGGTCATAATCAGCCCCAGCATTTT
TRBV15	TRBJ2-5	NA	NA	CATSRDRGAETQYF	TGTGCCACCAGCAGAGATCGCGGGGCTGAGACCCAGTACTTC
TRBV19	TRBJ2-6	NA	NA	CASTPIDSGANVLTF	TGTGCCAGTACCCCCATCGATTCTGGGGCCAACGTCCTGACTTTC
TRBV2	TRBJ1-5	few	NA	CASSAIREGNQPQHF	TGTGCCAGCAGTGCAATTCGAGAGGGAAATCAGCCCCAGCATTTT
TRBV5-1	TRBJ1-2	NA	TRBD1	CASSSQGLNYGYTF	TGCGCCAGCAGCTCACAGGGGTTAAACTATGGCTACACCTTC
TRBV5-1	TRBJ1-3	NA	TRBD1	CASGTGAGNTIYF	TGCGCCAGTGGGACAGGGGCTGGAAACACCATATATTTT
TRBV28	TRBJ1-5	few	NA	CASITGPGQPQHF	TGTGCCAGCATCACAGGACCTGGGCAGCCCCAGCATTTT
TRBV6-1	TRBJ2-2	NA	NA	CAGRKEYTGELFF	TGTGCCGGACGTAAGGAATACACCGGGGAGCTGTTTTTT
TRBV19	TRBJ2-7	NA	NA	CASSPVGREQYF	TGTGCCAGTAGCCCGGTGGGGCGCGAGCAGTACTTC
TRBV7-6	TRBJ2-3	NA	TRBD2	CASSLIGGMPDTQYF	TGTGCCAGCAGCTTAATCGGGGGGATGCCAGATACGCAGTATTTT
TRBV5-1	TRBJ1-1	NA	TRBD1	CATQGAEDTEAFF	TGCGCCACCCAGGGGGCCGAGGACACTGAAGCTTTCTTT
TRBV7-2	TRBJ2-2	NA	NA	CASSLGSLAGELFF	TGTGCCAGCAGCTTAGGTTCCCTCGCCGGGGAGCTGTTTTTT
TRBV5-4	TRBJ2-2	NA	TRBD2	CASSRRGAGGRTGELFF	TGTGCCAGCAGCCGCAGGGGAGCGGGAGGGCGCACCGGGGAGCTGTTTTTT
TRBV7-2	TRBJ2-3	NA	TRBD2	CASSLIASGTSTDTQYF	TGTGCCAGCAGCTTAATAGCTAGCGGGACTAGCACAGATACGCAGTATTTT
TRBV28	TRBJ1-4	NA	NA	CASTPGGGFNEKLFF	TGTGCCAGCACCCCTGGGGGGGGCTTTAATGAAAAACTGTTTTTT
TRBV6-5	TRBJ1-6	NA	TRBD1	CASSYRQGESPLHF	TGTGCCAGCAGTTACCGACAGGGTGAATCACCCCTCCACTTT
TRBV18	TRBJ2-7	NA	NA	CASAMDRSSYEQYF	TGTGCCAGCGCTATGGACAGAAGCTCCTACGAGCAGTACTTC
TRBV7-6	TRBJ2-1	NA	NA	CASSLGPVWANEQFF	TGTGCCAGCAGCTTAGGACCGGTGTGGGCCAATGAGCAGTTCTTC
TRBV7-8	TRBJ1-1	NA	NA	CASSRPTLGDYAFF	TGTGCCAGCAGCCGACCTACCTTGGGTGATTACGCTTTCTTT
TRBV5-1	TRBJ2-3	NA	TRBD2	CASSQPSGSTDTQYF	TGCGCCAGCAGCCAGCCTAGCGGGAGCACAGATACGCAGTATTTT
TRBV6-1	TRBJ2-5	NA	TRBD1	CASMDRGDAETQYF	TGTGCCAGCATGGACAGGGGCGACGCGGAGACCCAGTACTTC
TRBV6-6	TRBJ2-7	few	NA	CASSSARDGFYEQYF	TGTGCCAGCAGTTCCGCCCGGGACGGATTCTACGAGCAGTACTTC
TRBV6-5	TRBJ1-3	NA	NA	CASKEALSGNTIYF	TGTGCCAGCAAAGAGGCCCTCTCTGGAAACACCATATATTTT
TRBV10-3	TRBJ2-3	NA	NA	CAISEPGETQYF	TGTGCCATCAGTGAGCCCGGGGAAACGCAGTATTTT
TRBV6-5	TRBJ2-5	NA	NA	CASSPRGGTQETQYF	TGTGCCAGCAGTCCCAGGGGAGGGACACAAGAGACCCAGTACTTC
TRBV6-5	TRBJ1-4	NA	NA	CASRRTATNEKLFF	TGTGCCAGCAGACGGACAGCAACTAATGAAAAACTGTTTTTT
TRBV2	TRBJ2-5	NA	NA	CASSVQGVGETQYF	TGTGCCAGCAGTGTCCAGGGAGTTGGGGAGACCCAGTACTTC
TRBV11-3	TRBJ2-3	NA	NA	CASSHDFRDTQYF	TGTGCCAGCAGCCATGACTTCAGGGATACGCAGTATTTT
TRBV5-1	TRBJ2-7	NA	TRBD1	CASSRDRGQNEQYF	TGCGCCAGCAGCCGGGACAGGGGGCAAAACGAGCAGTACTTC
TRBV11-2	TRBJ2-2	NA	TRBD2	CASSLAGLAGGNTGELFF	TGTGCCAGCAGCTTAGCGGGGTTAGCGGGGGGAAACACCGGGGAGCTGTTTTTT
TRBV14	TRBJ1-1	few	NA	CASSPYRTRNTEAFF	TGTGCCAGCAGCCCATACAGGACGAGGAACACTGAAGCTTTCTTT
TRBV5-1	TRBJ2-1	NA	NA	CASSWGIQGDEQFF	TGCGCCAGCAGCTGGGGTATACAGGGCGATGAGCAGTTCTTC
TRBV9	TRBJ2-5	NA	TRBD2	CASSPRLAGARETQYF	TGTGCCAGCAGCCCTAGACTAGCGGGAGCCCGGGAGACCCAGTACTTC
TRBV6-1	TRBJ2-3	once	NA	CASSEARGASTDTQYF	TGTGCCAGCAGTGAAGCCCGGGGGGCGAGCACAGATACGCAGTATTTT
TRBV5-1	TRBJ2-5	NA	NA	CASSSGVGRGKETQYF	TGCGCCAGCAGCTCTGGGGTAGGGAGAGGAAAAGAGACCCAGTACTTC
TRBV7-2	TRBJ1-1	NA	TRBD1	CASSLRRTGGDAFF	TGTGCCAGCAGCTTACGAAGGACAGGGGGTGATGCTTTCTTT
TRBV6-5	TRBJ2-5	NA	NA	CASSYDYQETQYF	TGTGCCAGCAGTTACGACTACCAAGAGACCCAGTACTTC
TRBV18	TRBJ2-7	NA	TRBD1	CASSIRQGDEQYF	TGTGCCAGCTCAATACGACAGGGTGACGAGCAGTACTTC
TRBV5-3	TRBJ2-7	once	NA	CASSLEGMRGYEQYF	TGTGCCAGCAGCTTGGAAGGTATGCGAGGATACGAGCAGTACTTC
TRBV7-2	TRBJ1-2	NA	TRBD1	CASSPGQGYGYTF	TGTGCCAGCAGCCCGGGACAGGGCTATGGCTACACCTTC
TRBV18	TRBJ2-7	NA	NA	CASSPSGGEQYF	TGTGCCAGCTCACCATCCGGGGGCGAGCAGTACTTC
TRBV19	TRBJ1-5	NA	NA	CASSSNQPNQPQHF	TGTGCCAGTAGTAGCAACCAGCCCAATCAGCCCCAGCATTTT
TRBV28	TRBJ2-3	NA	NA	CASSFWAGVWTDTQYF	TGTGCCAGCAGTTTTTGGGCAGGGGTATGGACAGATACGCAGTATTTT
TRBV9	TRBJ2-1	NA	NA	CASSVSRAGSYNEQFF	TGTGCCAGCAGCGTAAGTAGGGCAGGATCCTACAATGAGCAGTTCTTC
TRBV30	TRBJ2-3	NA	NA	CAWSVLRTDTQYF	TGTGCCTGGAGTGTTCTCCGCACAGATACGCAGTATTTT
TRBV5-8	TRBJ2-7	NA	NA	CASGTGQSSYEQYF	TGTGCCAGCGGAACAGGCCAGAGCTCCTACGAGCAGTACTTC
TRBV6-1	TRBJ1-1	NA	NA	CASRVKGDTEAFF	TGTGCCAGCAGAGTTAAGGGGGACACTGAAGCTTTCTTT
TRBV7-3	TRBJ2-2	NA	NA	CASSLTNQMTGELFF	TGTGCCAGCAGCTTAACGAACCAGATGACCGGGGAGCTGTTTTTT
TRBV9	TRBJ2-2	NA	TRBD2	CASSVGVGGASGELFF	TGTGCCAGCAGCGTAGGAGTCGGGGGGGCAAGCGGGGAGCTGTTTTTT
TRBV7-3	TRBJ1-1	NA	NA	CASSLQPDTEAFF	TGTGCCAGCAGCTTACAGCCGGACACTGAAGCTTTCTTT
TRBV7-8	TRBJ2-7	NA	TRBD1	CASSFGGNRGSAYEQYF	TGTGCCAGCAGCTTCGGCGGAAACAGGGGTTCGGCCTACGAGCAGTACTTC
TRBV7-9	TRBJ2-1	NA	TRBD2	CASSLRGDGYNEQFF	TGTGCCAGCAGCTTACGGGGGGACGGTTACAATGAGCAGTTCTTC
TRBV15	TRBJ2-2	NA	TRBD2	CATSGFSGRGNTGELFF	TGTGCCACCTCAGGTTTTAGCGGGAGGGGAAACACCGGGGAGCTGTTTTTT